Shown below are 18 T cell receptor beta chains from a single sample sequenced in a study of T cell changes during pregnancy in multiple sclerosis. TCRdb's table, derived via immunoSEQ multiplex PCR, lists solely in-frame clones and lacks some. The sample has approximately 53,000 clones, 92% seen once. This material consisted of CD4+ T cells from peripheral blood mononuclear cells, taken in the second trimester of pregnancy. The source is a female donor with multiple sclerosis, enrolled in a pregnancy study.

The chain combines TRBV28 with TRBJ1-2; tentative D call: TRBD1 (6 bases). The V gene's germline CDR1 is MDHEN and CDR2 SYDVKM. CDR3 length: 15 residues. With 9 bases removed from V and 3 bases from J, the gap between germline ends came to 20 bases. The CDR3 spells CASIPTWGLDYGYTF. The CDR3 DNA sequence: TGTGCCAGTATCCCTACGTGGGGGCTGGACTATGGCTACACCTTC.

The chain combines TRBV5-1 with TRBJ2-3, with TRBD2 matching over 7 bases. This CDR3 has 13 residues. V was pared by 4 bases and J by 4 bases, with 3 bases of the junction left unmatched. The germline CDR1 and CDR2 sequences are SGHRS and YFSETQ. In DNA form, the CDR3 reads TGCGCCAGCAGCGAGGGGAGGGCAGATACGCAGTATTTT. As protein: CASSEGRADTQYF.

This chain uses TRBV7-9 with TRBJ2-5, with a possible D match to TRBD2 (6 bases). Germline values: CDR1 SEHNR, CDR2 FQNEAQ (reference sequence). The CDR3 length is 13 residues. Trimming left V 5 bases short and J 5 bases short, with 12 bases between. The CDR3 nucleotides are TGTGCCAGCAGCCGCCCGGGAGAGGAGACCCAGTACTTC. This encodes CASSRPGEETQYF.

The chain links TRBV7-2 to TRBJ1-2, with no clear D. The V end lost 0 bases, the J end lost 3 bases, and 11 bases lay between the germline ends. CDR3 length: 15 amino acids. Germline V CDR1 and CDR2: SGHTA, FQGNSA. The CDR3 spells CASSLASSGYYGYTF. CDR3 bases: TGTGCCAGCAGCTTAGCGTCGAGCGGGTACTATGGCTACACCTTC. The variable domain in full, with the rest retrieved from reference TRBV7-2 and TRBJ1-2, is GAGVSQSPSNKVTEKGKDVELRCDPISGHTALYWYRQSLGQGLEFLIYFQGNSAPDKSGLPSDRFSAERTGGSVSTLTIQRTQQEDSAVYLCASSLASSGYYGYTFGSGTRLTVV.

CDR3 protein: CASSSLGIGQFF. The CDR3 DNA sequence: TGTGCCAGCAGTTCCCTCGGGATCGGGCAGTTCTTC. This chain connects TRBV6-1 to TRBJ2-1; maybe TRBD2 (5 bases). Germline lookup yields CDR1 MNHNS and CDR2 SASEGT. The CDR3 totals 12 residues. Trimming took off 5 bases at V and 12 bases at J, with 14 bases between the two ends.

The CDR3 reads CASSQRLAGEGETQYF. CDR3 nucleotide sequence: TGTGCCAGCAGCCAAAGACTAGCGGGGGAAGGAGAGACCCAGTACTTC. The genes are TRBV4-2 and TRBJ2-5, with 12 bases identical to TRBD2. This CDR3 is 16 amino acids long. With 2 bases clipped from V and 4 bases from J, the junction kept 5 bases outside the gene matches. Germline CDR1 reads LGHNA; CDR2 reads YNFKEQ.

The rearrangement links TRBV25-1 to TRBJ1-6, with TRBD1 identical over 9 bases. V shed 4 bases, J shed 6 bases, and the junction held 1 base outside the gene matches. This CDR3 is built from 14 residues. CDR1 and CDR2 (germline): MGHDK, SYGVNS. CDR3 nucleotides: TGTGCCAGCAGTGGGACAGGGGTTAATTCACCCCTCCACTTT. Its protein product is CASSGTGVNSPLHF.

The CDR3 DNA reads TGTGCCAGCAGCCCGAGGACTAGCGGGAGGTCCAGTGTTACCTACAATGAGCAGTTCTTC. This sequence encodes CASSPRTSGRSSVTYNEQFF. The chain joins TRBV7-8 to TRBJ2-1, with 14 positions matching TRBD2. CDR3 length equals 20 residues. Unmatched junction bases numbered 14, after V lost 5 bases and J lost 2 bases. Germline values: CDR1 SGHVS, CDR2 FQNEAQ. The variable domain in full, with the rest retrieved from reference TRBV7-8 and TRBJ2-1, is GAGVSQSPRYKVAKRGQDVALRCDPISGHVSLFWYQQALGQGPEFLTYFQNEAQLDKSGLPSDRFFAERPEGSVSTLKIQRTQQEDSAVYLCASSPRTSGRSSVTYNEQFFGPGTRLTVL.

Regarding this clone: One junction end does not reproduce the germline sequence, and a read error may be involved. This rearrangement joins TRBV19 to TRBJ2-3, with D tentatively TRBD1 (6 bases). The CDR3 length is 13 residues. Germline CDR1 is LNHDA and CDR2 is SQIVND (reference sequence). The DNA of the CDR3 is TGCGCATCCCAAACAGGGACCACAGATACGCAGTATTTT. Translating gives CASQTGTTDTQYF. Together with reference TRBV19 and TRBJ2-3, the CDR3 gives the full variable domain: DGGITQSPKYLFRKEGQNVTLSCEQNLNHDAMYWYRQDPGQGLRLIYYSQIVNDFQKGDIAEGYSVSREKKESFPLTVTSAQKNPTAFYLCASQTGTTDTQYFGPGTRLTVL.

The rearrangement joins TRBV6-5 to TRBJ1-1, with D unresolved. This CDR3 has 15 residues. Germline V gene data show CDR1 as MNHEY and CDR2 as SVGAGI. The ends were cut back, 0 bases at V and 4 bases at J, with 12 bases in the middle. The CDR3 is CASSYSTQVGTEAFF. CDR3 nucleotides: TGTGCCAGCAGTTACTCCACCCAGGTCGGCACTGAAGCTTTCTTT.

The genes are TRBV6-6 and TRBJ2-3; 7 bases line up with TRBD2. In germline, CDR1 is MNHNY, CDR2 SVGAGI (reference sequence). CDR3 length equals 14 residues. Germline trimming cut 10 bases from V and 3 bases from J; bases unmatched to any gene: 10. CDR3 sequence (DNA): TGTGCCACCCTACAGACTAGCCTTACAGATACGCAGTATTTT. As protein: CATLQTSLTDTQYF.

V gene TRBV4-2 combines with J gene TRBJ1-4, with 10 nucleotides matching TRBD1. In germline, CDR1 is LGHNA, CDR2 YNFKEQ. The CDR3 consists of 15 residues. The ends lost 5 bases at V and 13 bases at J; junction bases unmatched: 13. CDR3 sequence: CASSTRDRGFSGLFF. As DNA, the CDR3 is TGTGCCAGCAGCACCCGGGACAGGGGTTTTTCAGGACTGTTTTTT.

The rearrangement joins TRBV6-6 to TRBJ2-5; perhaps TRBD1 as D (5 bases). The CDR3 length is 12 residues. CDR1 and CDR2 (germline): MNHNY, SVGAGI (reference sequence). Trimming shortened V by 6 bases and J by 3 bases, and 8 bases separated the two germline ends. CDR3 amino acids: CASSQTEETQYF. The CDR3 bases are TGTGCCAGCAGCCAGACAGAAGAGACCCAGTACTTC.

The chain links TRBV10-1 to TRBJ2-2; a weak D match, TRBD1 (5 bases). Germline lookup yields CDR1 WNHNN and CDR2 SYGVQD (reference sequence). This CDR3 is 15 amino acids long. V lost 3 bases and J lost 4, with 12 bases in between. For the CDR3, the DNA is TGCGCCAGCAGTGAAGTCAGGGTGGGCACCGGGGAGCTGTTTTTT. The encoded protein is CASSEVRVGTGELFF.

The rearrangement links TRBV19 to TRBJ2-5; D ambiguous. Per germline, CDR1 LNHDA and CDR2 SQIVND (reference sequence). The CDR3 is 14 amino acids. V shed 3 bases and J shed 9 bases, with 17 bases lying between them. Here the CDR3 reads CASSINTQARAQYF. The CDR3 DNA follows: TGTGCCAGTAGTATCAACACCCAAGCTCGGGCCCAGTACTTC.

The V gene is TRBV9, the J gene TRBJ1-6; 10 bases agree with TRBD1. Germline CDR1 and CDR2: SGDLS and YYNGEE. With 2 bases clipped from V and 7 bases from J, the junction kept 6 bases outside the gene matches. The CDR3 loop spans 16 amino acids. CDR3 in amino acids: CASSVRTGGDNSPLHF. CDR3 nucleotides: TGTGCCAGCAGCGTCCGGACAGGGGGGGACAATTCACCCCTCCACTTT.

J is TRBJ2-1 and V is TRBV7-9, with 16 bases matching TRBD2. The CDR3 loop spans 18 amino acids. V dropped 5 bases and J dropped 1; count of bases not matched to a gene: 5. The germline CDR1 and CDR2 sequences are SEHNR and FQNEAQ (reference sequence). The CDR3 loop is CASSGGLAGGQSYNEQFF. DNA of the CDR3: TGTGCCAGCAGCGGGGGACTAGCGGGGGGGCAGTCCTACAATGAGCAGTTCTTC.

The chain is built from TRBV10-2 and TRBJ2-1; TRBD2 aligns across 8 bases. V shed 2 bases and J 6 bases; nucleotides not matched to a gene: 9. The CDR3 sequence is 16 residues long. Germline-derived CDR1 and CDR2 are WSHSY and SAAADI. The CDR3 protein is CASSEVGAGAVNEQFF. CDR3 sequence (DNA): TGCGCCAGCAGTGAGGTGGGAGCGGGGGCGGTCAATGAGCAGTTCTTC.